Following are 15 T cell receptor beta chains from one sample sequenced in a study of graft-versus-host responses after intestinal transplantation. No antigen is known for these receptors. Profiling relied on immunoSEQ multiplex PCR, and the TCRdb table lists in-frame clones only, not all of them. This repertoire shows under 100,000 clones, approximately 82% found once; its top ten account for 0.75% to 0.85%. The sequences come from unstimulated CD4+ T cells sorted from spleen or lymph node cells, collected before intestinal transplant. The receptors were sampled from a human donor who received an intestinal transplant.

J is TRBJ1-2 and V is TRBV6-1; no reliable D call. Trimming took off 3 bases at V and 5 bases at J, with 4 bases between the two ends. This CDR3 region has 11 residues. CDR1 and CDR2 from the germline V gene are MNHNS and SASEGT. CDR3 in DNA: TGTGCCAGCAGTGAGAGATATGGCTACACCTTC. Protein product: CASSERYGYTF.

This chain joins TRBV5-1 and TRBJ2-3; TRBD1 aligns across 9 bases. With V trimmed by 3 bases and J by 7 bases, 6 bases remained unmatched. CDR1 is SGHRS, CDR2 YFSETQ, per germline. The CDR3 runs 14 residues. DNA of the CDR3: TGCGCCAGCAGCTCCACAGGGGGCAGTTATACGCAGTATTTT. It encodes CASSSTGGSYTQYF.

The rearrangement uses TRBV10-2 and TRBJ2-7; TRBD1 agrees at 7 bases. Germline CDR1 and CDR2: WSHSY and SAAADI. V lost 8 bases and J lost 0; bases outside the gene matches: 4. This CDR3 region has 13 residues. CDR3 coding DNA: TGCGCCAGCGGACAGGACCTCTCCTACGAGCAGTACTTC. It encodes CASGQDLSYEQYF.

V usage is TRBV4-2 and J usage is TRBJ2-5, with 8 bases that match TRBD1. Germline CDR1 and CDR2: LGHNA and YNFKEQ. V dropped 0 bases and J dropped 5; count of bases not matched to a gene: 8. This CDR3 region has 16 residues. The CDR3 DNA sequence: TGTGCCAGCAGCCAAGAAGACAGGGGAAGATGGGAGACCCAGTACTTC. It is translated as CASSQEDRGRWETQYF.

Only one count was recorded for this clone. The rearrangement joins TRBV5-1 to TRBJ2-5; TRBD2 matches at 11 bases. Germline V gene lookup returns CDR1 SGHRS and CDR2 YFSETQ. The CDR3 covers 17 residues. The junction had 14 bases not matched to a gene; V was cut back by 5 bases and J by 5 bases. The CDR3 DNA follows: TGCGCCAGCAGTTCTTTTGTTAGCGGGAGGGCCCGGGAGACCCAGTACTTC. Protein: CASSSFVSGRARETQYF.

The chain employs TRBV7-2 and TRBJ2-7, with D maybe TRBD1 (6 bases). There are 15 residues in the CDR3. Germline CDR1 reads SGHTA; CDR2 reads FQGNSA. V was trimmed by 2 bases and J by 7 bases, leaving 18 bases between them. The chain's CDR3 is CASSLTEQGAYEQYF. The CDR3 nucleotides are TGTGCCAGCAGCTTAACGGAACAGGGTGCTTATGAGCAGTACTTC.

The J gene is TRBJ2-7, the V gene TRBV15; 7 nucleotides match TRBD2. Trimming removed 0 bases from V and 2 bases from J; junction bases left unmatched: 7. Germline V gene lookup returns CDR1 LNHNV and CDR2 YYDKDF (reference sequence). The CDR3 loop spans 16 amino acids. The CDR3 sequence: CATSRDLASGTYEQYF. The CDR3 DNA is TGTGCCACCAGCAGAGATTTGGCTAGCGGTACCTACGAGCAGTACTTC.

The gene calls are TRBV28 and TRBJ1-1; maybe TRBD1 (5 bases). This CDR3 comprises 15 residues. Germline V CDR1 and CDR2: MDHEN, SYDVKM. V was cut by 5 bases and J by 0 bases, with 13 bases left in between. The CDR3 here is CASSSGQYVNTEAFF. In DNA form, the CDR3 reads TGTGCCAGCAGTAGTGGACAATATGTGAACACTGAAGCTTTCTTT.

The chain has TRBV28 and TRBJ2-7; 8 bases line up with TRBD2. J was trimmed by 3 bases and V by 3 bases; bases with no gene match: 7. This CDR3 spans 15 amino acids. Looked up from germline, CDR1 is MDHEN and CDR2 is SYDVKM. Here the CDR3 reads CASSLSGSHIYEQYF. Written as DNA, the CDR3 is TGTGCCAGCAGTTTGAGCGGGAGTCATATCTACGAGCAGTACTTC.

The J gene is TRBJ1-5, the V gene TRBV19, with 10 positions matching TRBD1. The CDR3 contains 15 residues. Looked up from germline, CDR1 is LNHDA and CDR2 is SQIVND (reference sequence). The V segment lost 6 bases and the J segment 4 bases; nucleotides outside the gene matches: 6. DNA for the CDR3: TGTGCCAGTAGCGCAGGACAGGGGGGGAATCAGCCCCAGCATTTT. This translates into CASSAGQGGNQPQHF.

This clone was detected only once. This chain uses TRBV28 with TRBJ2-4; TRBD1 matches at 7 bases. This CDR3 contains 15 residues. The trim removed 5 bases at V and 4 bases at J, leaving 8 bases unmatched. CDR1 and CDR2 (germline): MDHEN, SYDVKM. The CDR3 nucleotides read TGTGCCAGCAGTCCTCCCGGGACAGCTAAAAACATTCAGTACTTC. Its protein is CASSPPGTAKNIQYF.

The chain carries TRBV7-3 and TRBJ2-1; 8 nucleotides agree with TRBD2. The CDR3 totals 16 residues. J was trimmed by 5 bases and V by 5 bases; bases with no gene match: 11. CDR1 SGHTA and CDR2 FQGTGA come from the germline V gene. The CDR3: CASSRTRGAGNNEQFF. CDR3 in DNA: TGTGCCAGCAGCCGGACGCGGGGGGCAGGGAACAATGAGCAGTTCTTC.

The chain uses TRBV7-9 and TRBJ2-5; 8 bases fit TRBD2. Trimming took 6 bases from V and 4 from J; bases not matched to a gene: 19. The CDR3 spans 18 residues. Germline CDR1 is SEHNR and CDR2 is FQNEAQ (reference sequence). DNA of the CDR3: TGTGCCAGCAGACCAGGGCTCCATCCCGGGGGGGCGTCAGAGACCCAGTACTTC. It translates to CASRPGLHPGGASETQYF.

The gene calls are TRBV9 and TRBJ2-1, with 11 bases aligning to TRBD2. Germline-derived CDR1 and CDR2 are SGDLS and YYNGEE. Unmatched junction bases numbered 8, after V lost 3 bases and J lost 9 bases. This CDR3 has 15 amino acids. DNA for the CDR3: TGTGCCAGCAGCGCTTATAGCGGGGGGGCCTCTGAGCAGTTCTTC. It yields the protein CASSAYSGGASEQFF.

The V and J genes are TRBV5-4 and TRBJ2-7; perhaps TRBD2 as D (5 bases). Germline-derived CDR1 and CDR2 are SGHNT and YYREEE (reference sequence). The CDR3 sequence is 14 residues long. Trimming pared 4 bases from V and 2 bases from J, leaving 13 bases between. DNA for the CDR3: TGTGCCAGCAGCCCGAAAGCCGGGGCCTACGAGCAGTACTTC. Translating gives CASSPKAGAYEQYF.